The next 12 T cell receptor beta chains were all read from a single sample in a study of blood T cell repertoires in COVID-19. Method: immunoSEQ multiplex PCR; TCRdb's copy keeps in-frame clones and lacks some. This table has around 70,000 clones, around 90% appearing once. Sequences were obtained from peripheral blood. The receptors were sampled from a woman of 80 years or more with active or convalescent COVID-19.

The CDR3 bases are TGCGCCAGCAGTGACGGGGGGGCTAGTCTCAATGAGCAGTTCTTC. Amino acids: CASSDGGASLNEQFF. This chain links TRBV10-2 with TRBJ2-1, with 8 bases lining up with TRBD2. The V gene end was trimmed by 3 bases and the J gene end by 6 bases; junction bases not matched to a gene: 7. The length of the CDR3 is 15 residues. Germline V gene data show CDR1 as WSHSY and CDR2 as SAAADI.

CDR3 nucleotide sequence: TGTGCCAGCAGTTACTTACAAGCGGGCCCCTTTGAAGCTTTCTTT. Its protein is CASSYLQAGPFEAFF. The V and J genes are TRBV6-2 or TRBV6-3 and TRBJ1-1; D is uncertain. Germline V lookup: CDR1 MNHEY, CDR2 SVGEGT. Trimming removed 1 base at V and 7 bases at J, with 16 bases between. The CDR3 totals 15 residues.

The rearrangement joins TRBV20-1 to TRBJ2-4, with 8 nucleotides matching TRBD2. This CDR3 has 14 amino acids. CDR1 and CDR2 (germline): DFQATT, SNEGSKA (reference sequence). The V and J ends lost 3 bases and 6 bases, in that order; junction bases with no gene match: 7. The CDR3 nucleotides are TGCAGTGCTAGTTCCAGCGGGGGATTAAACATTCAGTACTTC. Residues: CSASSSGGLNIQYF.

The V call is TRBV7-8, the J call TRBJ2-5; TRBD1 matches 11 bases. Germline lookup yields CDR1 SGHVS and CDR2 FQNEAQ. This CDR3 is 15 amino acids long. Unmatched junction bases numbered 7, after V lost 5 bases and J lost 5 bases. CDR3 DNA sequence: TGTGCCAGCAGCGACCGGACAGGGGGCGGGGAGACCCAGTACTTC. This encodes CASSDRTGGGETQYF.

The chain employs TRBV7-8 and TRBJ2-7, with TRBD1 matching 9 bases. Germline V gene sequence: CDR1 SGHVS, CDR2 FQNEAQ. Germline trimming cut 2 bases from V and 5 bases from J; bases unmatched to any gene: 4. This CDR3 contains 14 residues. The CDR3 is CASSLRDRAHEQYF. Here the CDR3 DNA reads TGTGCCAGCAGCTTAAGGGACAGGGCTCACGAGCAGTACTTC.

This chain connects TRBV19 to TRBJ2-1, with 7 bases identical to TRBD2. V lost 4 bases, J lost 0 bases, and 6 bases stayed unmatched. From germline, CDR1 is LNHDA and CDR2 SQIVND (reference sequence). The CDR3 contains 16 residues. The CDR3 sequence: CASSTTSVTSYNEQFF. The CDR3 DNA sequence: TGTGCCAGTAGTACTACTAGCGTAACCTCCTACAATGAGCAGTTCTTC.

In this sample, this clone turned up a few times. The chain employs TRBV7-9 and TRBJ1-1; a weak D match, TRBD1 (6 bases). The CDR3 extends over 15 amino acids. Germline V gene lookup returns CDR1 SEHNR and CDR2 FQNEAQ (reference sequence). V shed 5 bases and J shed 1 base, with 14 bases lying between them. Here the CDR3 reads CASSLTGTTNTEAFF. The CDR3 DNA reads TGTGCCAGCAGCCTCACCGGGACAACGAACACTGAAGCTTTCTTT.

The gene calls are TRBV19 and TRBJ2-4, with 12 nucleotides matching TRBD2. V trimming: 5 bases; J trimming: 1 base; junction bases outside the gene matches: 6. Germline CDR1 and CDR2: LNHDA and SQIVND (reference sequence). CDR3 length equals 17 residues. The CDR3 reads CASSDLAGGTAKNIQYF. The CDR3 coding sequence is TGTGCCAGTAGTGACCTAGCGGGGGGGACCGCCAAAAACATTCAGTACTTC.

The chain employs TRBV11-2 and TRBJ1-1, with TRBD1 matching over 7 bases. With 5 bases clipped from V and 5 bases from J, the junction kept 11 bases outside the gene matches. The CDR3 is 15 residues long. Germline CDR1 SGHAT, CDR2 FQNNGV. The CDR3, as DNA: TGTGCCAGCAGCCCCAAGGGGGCTAGGGAAACTGAAGCTTTCTTT. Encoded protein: CASSPKGARETEAFF.

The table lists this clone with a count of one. The CDR3: CASSLYRGTEAFF. The CDR3 nucleotides are TGTGCCAGCAGCTTATACAGGGGAACTGAAGCTTTCTTT. V gene TRBV11-3 combines with J gene TRBJ1-1; TRBD1 aligns across 7 bases. This CDR3 is built from 13 residues. J gave up 5 bases and V 2 bases, and 2 bases lay outside the gene matches. The germline V gene has CDR1 SGHNT and CDR2 YENEEA. The full variable domain, its missing parts supplied by reference TRBV11-3 and TRBJ1-1, is EAGVVQSPRYKIIEKKQPVAFWCNPISGHNTLYWYLQNLGQGPELLIRYENEEAVDDSQLPKDRFSAERLKGVDSTLKIQPAELGDSAVYLCASSLYRGTEAFFGQGTRLTVV.

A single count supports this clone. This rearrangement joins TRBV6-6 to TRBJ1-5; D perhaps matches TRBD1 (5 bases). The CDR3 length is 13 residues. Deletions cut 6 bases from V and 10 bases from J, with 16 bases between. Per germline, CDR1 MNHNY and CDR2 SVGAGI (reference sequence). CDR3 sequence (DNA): TGTGCCAGCAGGGGACTACAACTCCCCCCCCAGCATTTT. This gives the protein CASRGLQLPPQHF.

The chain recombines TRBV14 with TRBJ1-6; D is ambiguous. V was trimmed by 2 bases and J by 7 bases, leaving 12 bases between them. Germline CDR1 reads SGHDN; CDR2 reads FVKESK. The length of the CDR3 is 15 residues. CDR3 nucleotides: TGTGCCAGCAGCCAATTCGGAGGGATCAATTCACCCCTCCACTTT. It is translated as CASSQFGGINSPLHF.